This T cell receptor (beta chain) comes out of a study of immune evolution from preneoplasia to lung adenocarcinoma. Study findings and constraints: From normal lung to invasive adenocarcinoma, top clone frequencies appeared to decrease.

The repertoire was sequenced with immunoSEQ multiplex PCR; TCRdb's copy has only in-frame clones and lacks some. The table has around 6,500 clones, 80% to 85% seen once. A remark on this clone: No antigen is known for it.

Germline trimming cut 2 bases from V and 3 bases from J; bases unmatched to any gene: 10. Looked up from germline, CDR1 is SGHAT and CDR2 is FQNNGV. This CDR3 is built from 17 residues. The source material was FFPE invasive lung adenocarcinoma tissue. This sequence joins TRBV11-2 and TRBJ2-7; 10 bases match TRBD2. The source of this sequence is a person aged 45-60 years with lung adenocarcinoma. CDR3 amino acids: CASSLSASGRGIYEQYF. DNA for the CDR3: TGTGCCAGCAGCTTATCGGCTAGCGGGAGAGGGATCTACGAGCAGTACTTC.